The T cell receptor (beta chain) described here comes from a study of T-cell reconstitution after alpha-beta-depleted transplantation in children. Regarding the study as a whole: T-cell counts and diversity were attributed mostly to newly produced T cells one year after transplant.

Preparation of the TCRbeta library used unique molecular identifiers. TCRdb fed the PCR reads into MiXCR, producing one record per CDR3 protein. The sample contains about 240,000 distinct CDR3 sequences, around 25% of which appear only once. In its sample, this clonotype was seen a few times. What it binds is not known. Unmatched junction bases numbered 4, after V lost 2 bases and J lost 4 bases. Germline-derived CDR1 and CDR2 are SQVTM and ANQGSEA. The CDR3 is made up of 13 amino acids. This clonotype was obtained from a girl aged 2-10 years with Fanconi anemia, due to receive a stem cell transplant. The sequencing here drew on PBMCs, taken before TCRalphabeta/CD19-depleted stem cell transplant. V is TRBV29-1 and J is TRBJ1-2; TRBD1 agrees at 7 bases. The CDR3, as DNA: TGCAGCGTTGAAAGGACAGGTACCTATGGCTACACCTTC. Protein: CSVERTGTYGYTF. The whole variable domain, remainder taken from reference TRBV29-1 and TRBJ1-2, is SAVISQKPSRDICQRGTSLTIQCQVDSQVTMMFWYRQQPGQSLTLIATANQGSEATYESGFVIDKFPISRPNLTFSTLTVSNMSPEDSSIYLCSVERTGTYGYTFGSGTRLTVV.